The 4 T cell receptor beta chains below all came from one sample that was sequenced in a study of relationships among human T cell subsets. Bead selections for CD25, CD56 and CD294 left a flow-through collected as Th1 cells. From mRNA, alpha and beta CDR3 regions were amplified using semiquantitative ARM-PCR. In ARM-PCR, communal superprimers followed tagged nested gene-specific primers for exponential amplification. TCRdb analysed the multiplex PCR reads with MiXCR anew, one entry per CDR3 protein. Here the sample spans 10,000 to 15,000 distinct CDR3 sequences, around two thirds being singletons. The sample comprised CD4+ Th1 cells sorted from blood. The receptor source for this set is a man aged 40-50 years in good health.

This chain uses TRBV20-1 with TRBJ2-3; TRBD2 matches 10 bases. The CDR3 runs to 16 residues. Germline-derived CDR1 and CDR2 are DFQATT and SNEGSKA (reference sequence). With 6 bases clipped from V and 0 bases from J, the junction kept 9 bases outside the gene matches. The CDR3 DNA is TGCAGTGCCCCGCCGTGGACTAGCGGAAGCACAGATACGCAGTATTTT. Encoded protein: CSAPPWTSGSTDTQYF.

CDR3 in amino acids: CASSLRVGYEQYF. CDR3 DNA: TGTGCCAGCAGTTTACGTGTCGGCTACGAGCAGTACTTC. The chain uses TRBV27 and TRBJ2-7; D unclear. The germline V gene has CDR1 MNHEY and CDR2 SMNVEV (reference sequence). CDR3 length: 13 residues. Trimming cost V 2 bases and J 3 bases, with 8 bases left between them.

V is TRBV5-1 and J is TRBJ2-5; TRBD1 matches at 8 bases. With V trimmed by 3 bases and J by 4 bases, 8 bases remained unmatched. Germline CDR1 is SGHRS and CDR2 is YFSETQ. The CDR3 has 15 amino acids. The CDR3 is CASSWQGAIRETQYF. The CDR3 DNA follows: TGCGCCAGCAGCTGGCAGGGGGCGATCCGAGAGACCCAGTACTTC.

The CDR3 DNA sequence: TGTGCCACACAGGGGATGAACACTGAAGCTTTCTTT. This sequence encodes CATQGMNTEAFF. The chain links TRBV19 to TRBJ1-1; TRBD1 matches 7 bases. Losses at the gene ends were 10 bases for V and 0 bases for J; bases not matched to a gene: 2. Germline V gives CDR1 LNHDA, CDR2 SQIVND (reference sequence). This CDR3 contains 12 residues.